In its sample, the clone carrying this TCR beta chain was seen many times. Its antigen is undetermined. The data are from a study of T cells in Graves' hyperthyroidism and ophthalmopathy. V lost 2 bases to trimming and J lost 2 bases, with 10 bases between them. The CDR3 consists of 14 residues. Germline-derived CDR1 and CDR2 are DFQATT and SNEGSKA (reference sequence). The study, taken as a whole, reports: Most expanded thyroid clonotypes above 0.001 recurred in blood.

Exclusion of patients followed from uncontrolled infection, other autoimmune disease, pregnancy or lactation. Researchers took RNA transcripts and amplified the TCR beta CDR3 regions from them. Researchers ran a first-round RT-PCR on the TCR CDR3 using the HTBI primer set. TCRdb analysed the multiplex PCR reads with MiXCR anew, one entry per CDR3 protein. This table holds roughly 570,000 distinct CDR3 sequences, about half found once. Sequenced input: peripheral blood or thyroid tissue (not recorded which). The chain joins TRBV20-1 to TRBJ1-5; D is possibly TRBD1 (5 bases). The sequence came from an adult woman with Graves' disease, either hyperthyroidism or ophthalmopathy (not recorded which). DNA of the CDR3: TGCAGTGCTAGATCCAGGGTAGGCAATCAGCCCCAGCATTTT. Protein product: CSARSRVGNQPQHF.